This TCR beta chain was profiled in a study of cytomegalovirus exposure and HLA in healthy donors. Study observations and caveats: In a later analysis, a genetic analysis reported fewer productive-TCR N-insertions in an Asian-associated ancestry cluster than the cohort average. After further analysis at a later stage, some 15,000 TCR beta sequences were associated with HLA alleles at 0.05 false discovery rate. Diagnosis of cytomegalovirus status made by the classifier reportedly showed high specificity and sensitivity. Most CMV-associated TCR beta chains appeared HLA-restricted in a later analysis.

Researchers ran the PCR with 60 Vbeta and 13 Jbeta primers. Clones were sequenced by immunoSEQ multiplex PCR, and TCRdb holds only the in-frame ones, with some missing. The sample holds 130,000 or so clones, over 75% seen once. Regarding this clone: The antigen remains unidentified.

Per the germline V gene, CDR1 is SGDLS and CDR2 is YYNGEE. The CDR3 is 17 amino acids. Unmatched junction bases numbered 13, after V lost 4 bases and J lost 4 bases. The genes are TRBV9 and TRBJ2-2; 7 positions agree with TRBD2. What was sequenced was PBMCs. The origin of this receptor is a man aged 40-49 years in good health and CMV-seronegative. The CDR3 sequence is CASSPIGLVQATGELFF. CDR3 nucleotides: TGTGCCAGCAGCCCAATCGGACTAGTTCAGGCCACCGGGGAGCTGTTTTTT.